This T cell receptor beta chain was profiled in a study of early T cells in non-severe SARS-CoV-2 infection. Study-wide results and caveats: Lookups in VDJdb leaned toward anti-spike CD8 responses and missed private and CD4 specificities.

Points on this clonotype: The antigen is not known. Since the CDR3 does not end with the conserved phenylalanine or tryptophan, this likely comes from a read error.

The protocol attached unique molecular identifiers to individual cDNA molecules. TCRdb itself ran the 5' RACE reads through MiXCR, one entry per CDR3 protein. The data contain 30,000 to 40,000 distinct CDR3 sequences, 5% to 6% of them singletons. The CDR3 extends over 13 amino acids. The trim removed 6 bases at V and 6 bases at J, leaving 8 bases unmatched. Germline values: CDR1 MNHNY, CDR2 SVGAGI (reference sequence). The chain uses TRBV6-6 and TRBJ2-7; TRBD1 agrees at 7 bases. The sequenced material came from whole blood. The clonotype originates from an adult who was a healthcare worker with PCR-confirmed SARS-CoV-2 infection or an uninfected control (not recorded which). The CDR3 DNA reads TGTGCCAGCAGGGACAGGTCAGGGGGCGAGCAGTACTCC. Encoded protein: CASRDRSGGEQYS.